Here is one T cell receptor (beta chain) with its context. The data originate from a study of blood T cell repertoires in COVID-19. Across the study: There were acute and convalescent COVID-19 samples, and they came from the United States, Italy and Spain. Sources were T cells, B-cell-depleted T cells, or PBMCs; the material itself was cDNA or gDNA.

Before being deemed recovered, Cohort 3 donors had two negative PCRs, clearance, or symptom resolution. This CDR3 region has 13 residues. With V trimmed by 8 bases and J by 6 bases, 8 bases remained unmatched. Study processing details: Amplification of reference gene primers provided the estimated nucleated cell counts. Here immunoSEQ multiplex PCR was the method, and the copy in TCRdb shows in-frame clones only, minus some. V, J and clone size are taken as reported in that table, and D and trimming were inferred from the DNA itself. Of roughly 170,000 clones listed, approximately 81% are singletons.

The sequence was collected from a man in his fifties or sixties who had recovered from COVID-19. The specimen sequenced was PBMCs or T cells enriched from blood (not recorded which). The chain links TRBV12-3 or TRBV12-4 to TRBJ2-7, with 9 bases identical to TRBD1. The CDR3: CASSGTGTREQYF. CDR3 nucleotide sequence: TGTGCCAGCTCCGGGACAGGGACTCGCGAGCAGTACTTC.